This record covers a single TCR beta chain. Its specificity is unknown. This entry belongs to a study of cytomegalovirus exposure and HLA in healthy donors. The junction had 6 bases not matched to a gene; V was cut back by 1 base and J by 8 bases. The CDR3 consists of 15 residues. The germline CDR1 and CDR2 sequences are SEHNR and FQNEAQ (reference sequence). Study-wide results and limits: The authors later linked a missense DCLRE1C variant to TCR beta V- and J-gene trimming.

Primers for the PCR totalled 60 Vbeta and 13 Jbeta. Here immunoSEQ multiplex PCR was the method, and the copy in TCRdb shows in-frame clones only, minus some. The table has about 130,000 clones, 79% seen once. This sequence originates from a male donor in good health and CMV-seronegative. Sequencing used PBMCs. The rearrangement links TRBV7-9 to TRBJ1-4; TRBD1 matches 8 bases. The CDR3 bases are TGTGCCAGCAGCTTAGATCAGGGGGCTGAGGAAAAACTGTTTTTT. Protein sequence: CASSLDQGAEEKLFF.